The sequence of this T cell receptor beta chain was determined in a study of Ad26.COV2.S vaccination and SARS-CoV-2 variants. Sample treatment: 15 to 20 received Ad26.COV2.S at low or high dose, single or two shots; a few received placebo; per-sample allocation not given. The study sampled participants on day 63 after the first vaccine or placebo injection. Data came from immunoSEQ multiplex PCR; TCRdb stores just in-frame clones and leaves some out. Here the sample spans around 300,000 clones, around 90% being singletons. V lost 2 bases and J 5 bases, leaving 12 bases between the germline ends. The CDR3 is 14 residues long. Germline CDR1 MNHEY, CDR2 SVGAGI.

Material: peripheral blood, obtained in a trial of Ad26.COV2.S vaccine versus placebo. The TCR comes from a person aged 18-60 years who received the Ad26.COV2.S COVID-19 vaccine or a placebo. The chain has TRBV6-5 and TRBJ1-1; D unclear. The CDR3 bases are TGTGCCAGCAGTTACGAAAATGGGATAACTGAAGCTTTCTTT. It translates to CASSYENGITEAFF.